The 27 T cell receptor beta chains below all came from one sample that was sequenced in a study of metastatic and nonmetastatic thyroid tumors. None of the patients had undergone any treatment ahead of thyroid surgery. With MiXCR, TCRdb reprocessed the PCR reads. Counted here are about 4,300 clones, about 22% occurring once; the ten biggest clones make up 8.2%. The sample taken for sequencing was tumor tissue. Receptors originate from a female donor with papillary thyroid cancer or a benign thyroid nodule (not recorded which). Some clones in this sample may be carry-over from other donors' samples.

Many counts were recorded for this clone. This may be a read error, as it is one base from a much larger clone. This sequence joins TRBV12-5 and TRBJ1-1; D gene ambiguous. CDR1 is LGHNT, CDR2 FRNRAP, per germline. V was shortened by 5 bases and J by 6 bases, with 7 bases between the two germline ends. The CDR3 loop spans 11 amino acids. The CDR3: CASGDTAEAFF. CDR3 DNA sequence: TGTGCTAGTGGTGATACAGCTGAAGCTTTCTTT. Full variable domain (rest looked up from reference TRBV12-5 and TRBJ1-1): DARVTQTPRHKVTEMGQEVTMRCQPILGHNTVFWYRQTMMQGLELLAYFRNRAPLDDSGMPKDRFSAEMPDATLATLKIQPSEPRDSAVYFCASGDTAEAFFGQGTRLTVV.

The DNA of the CDR3 is TGCGCCAGCAGCTTGGTGGCAGGAGGAACCGGGGAGCTGTTTTTT. Residues: CASSLVAGGTGELFF. The V and J genes are TRBV5-1 and TRBJ2-2, with D perhaps matching TRBD2 (5 bases). The germline V and J ends were trimmed by 0 bases and 5 bases, with 11 bases remaining between them. CDR3 length: 15 residues. CDR1 and CDR2 (germline): SGHRS, YFSETQ.

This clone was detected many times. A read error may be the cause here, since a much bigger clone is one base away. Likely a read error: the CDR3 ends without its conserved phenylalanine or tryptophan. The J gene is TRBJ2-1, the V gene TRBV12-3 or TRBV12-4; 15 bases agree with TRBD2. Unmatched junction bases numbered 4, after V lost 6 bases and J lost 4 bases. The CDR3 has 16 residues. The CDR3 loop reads CASRPGLAGGYNEQFL. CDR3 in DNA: TGTGCCAGCAGGCCCGGACTAGCGGGAGGGTACAATGAGCAGTTCCTC.

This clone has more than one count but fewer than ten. The CDR3 region is CASSFNPNTGELFF. In nucleotides, the CDR3 is TGTGCCAGCAGCTTTAACCCGAACACCGGGGAGCTGTTTTTT. V and J are TRBV7-8 and TRBJ2-2; D is ambiguous. CDR1 and CDR2 from the germline V gene are SGHVS and FQNEAQ. V was pared by 3 bases and J by 0 bases, with 5 bases between. There are 14 residues in the CDR3.

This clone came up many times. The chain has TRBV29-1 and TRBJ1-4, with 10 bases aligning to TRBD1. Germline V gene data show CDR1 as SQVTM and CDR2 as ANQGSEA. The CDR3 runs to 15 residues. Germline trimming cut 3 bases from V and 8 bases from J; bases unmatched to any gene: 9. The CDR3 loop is CSVDRLDRGGEKLFF. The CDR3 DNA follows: TGCAGCGTTGATCGCCTGGACAGGGGGGGGGAAAAACTGTTTTTT.

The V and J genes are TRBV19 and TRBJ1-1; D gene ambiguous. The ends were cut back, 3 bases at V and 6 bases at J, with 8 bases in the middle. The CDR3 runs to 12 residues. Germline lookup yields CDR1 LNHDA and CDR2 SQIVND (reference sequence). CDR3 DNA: TGTGCCAGTAGTATTGACCGGGCTGAAGCTTTCTTT. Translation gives CASSIDRAEAFF. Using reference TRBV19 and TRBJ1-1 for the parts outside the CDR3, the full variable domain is DGGITQSPKYLFRKEGQNVTLSCEQNLNHDAMYWYRQDPGQGLRLIYYSQIVNDFQKGDIAEGYSVSREKKESFPLTVTSAQKNPTAFYLCASSIDRAEAFFGQGTRLTVV.

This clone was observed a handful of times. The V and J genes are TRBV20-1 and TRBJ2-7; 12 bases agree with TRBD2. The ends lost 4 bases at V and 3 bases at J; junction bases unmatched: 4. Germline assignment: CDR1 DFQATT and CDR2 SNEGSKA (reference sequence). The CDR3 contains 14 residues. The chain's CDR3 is CSATLLAGGYEQYF. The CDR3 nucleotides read TGCAGTGCTACGTTACTAGCGGGAGGCTACGAGCAGTACTTC.

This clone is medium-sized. The CDR3 bases are TGCAGTGCTAGAGAGGGGTCGGTGAACACTGAAGCTTTCTTT. Translated: CSAREGSVNTEAFF. The chain couples TRBV20-1 to TRBJ1-1; D not certain. Germline CDR1 and CDR2: DFQATT and SNEGSKA (reference sequence). This CDR3 region has 14 residues. V dropped 0 bases and J dropped 0 bases, with 8 bases sitting between them.

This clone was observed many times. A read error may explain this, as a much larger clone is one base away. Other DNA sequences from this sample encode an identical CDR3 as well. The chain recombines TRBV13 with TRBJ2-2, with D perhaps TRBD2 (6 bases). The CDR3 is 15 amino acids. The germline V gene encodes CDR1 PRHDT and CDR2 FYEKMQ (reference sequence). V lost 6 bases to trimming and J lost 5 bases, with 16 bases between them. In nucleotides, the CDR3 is TGTGCCAGCAGTCCCGGGACGAGCGGGACCGGGGAGCTGTTTTTT. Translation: CASSPGTSGTGELFF.

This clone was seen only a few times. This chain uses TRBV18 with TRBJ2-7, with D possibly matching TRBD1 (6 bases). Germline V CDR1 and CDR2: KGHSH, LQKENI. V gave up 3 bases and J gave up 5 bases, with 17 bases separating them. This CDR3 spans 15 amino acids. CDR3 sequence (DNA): TGTGCCAGCTCACCCCGAAAGGGGGACACCCACGAGCAGTACTTC. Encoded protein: CASSPRKGDTHEQYF.

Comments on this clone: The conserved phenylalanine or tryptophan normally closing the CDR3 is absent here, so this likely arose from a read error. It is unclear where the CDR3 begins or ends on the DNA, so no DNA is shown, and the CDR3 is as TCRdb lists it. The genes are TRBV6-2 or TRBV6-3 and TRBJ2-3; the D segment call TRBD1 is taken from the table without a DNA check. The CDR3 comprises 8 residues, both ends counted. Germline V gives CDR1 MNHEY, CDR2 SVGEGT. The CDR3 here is CASALGQG.

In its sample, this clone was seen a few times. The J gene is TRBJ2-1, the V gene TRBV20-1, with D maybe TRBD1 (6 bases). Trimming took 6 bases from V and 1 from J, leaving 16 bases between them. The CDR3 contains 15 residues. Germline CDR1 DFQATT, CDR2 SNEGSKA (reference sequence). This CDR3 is CSAEPGQLSYNEQFF. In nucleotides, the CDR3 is TGCAGTGCCGAGCCCGGACAGTTGTCCTACAATGAGCAGTTCTTC.

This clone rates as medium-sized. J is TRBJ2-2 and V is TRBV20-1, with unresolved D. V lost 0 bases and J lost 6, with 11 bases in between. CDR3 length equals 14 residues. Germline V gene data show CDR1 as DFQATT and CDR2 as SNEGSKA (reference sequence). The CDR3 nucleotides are TGCAGTGCTAGAGACGCGACCATCGCCGGGGAGCTGTTTTTT. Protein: CSARDATIAGELFF.

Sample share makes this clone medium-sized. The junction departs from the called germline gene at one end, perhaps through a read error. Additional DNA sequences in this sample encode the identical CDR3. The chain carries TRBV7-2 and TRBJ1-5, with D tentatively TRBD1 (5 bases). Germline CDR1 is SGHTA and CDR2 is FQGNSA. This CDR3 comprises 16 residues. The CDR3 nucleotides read TGTGCCAGCAGCTTATCGTGGGGGATCAGCAATCAGCCTCAGCATTTT. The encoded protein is CASSLSWGISNQPQHF.

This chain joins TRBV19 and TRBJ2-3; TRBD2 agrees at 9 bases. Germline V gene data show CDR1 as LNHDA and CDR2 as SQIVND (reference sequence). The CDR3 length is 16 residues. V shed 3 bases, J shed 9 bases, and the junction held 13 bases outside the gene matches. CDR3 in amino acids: CASSIGTSGFSTTQYF. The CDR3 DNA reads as TGTGCCAGTAGTATTGGAACTAGCGGGTTTTCAACGACGCAGTATTTT.

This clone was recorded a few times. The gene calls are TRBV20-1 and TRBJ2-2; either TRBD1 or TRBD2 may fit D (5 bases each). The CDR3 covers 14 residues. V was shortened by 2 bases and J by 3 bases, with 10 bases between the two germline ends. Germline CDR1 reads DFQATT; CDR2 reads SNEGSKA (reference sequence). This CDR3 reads CSARSGDHTGELFF. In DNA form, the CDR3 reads TGCAGTGCTAGATCCGGGGACCACACCGGGGAGCTGTTTTTT.

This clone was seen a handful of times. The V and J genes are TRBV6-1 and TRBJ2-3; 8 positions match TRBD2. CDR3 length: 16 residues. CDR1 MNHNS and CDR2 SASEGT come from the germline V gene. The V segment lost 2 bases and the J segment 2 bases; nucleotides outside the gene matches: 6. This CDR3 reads CASSELAGSITDTQYF. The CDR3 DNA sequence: TGTGCCAGCAGTGAACTAGCGGGTTCCATCACAGATACGCAGTATTTT.

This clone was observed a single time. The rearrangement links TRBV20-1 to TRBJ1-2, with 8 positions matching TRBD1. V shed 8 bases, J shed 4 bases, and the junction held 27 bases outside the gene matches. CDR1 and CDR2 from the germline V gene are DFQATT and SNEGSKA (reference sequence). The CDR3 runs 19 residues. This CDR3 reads CSFSSGRWQGAERPYGYTF. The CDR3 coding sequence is TGCAGTTTCTCTAGCGGGAGGTGGCAGGGGGCGGAGAGGCCCTATGGCTACACCTTC.

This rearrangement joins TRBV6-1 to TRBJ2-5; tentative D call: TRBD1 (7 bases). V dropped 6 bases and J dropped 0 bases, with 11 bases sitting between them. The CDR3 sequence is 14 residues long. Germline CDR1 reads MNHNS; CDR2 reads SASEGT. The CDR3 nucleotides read TGTGCCAGCAGGGCAGGGGGGTACCAAGAGACCCAGTACTTC. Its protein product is CASRAGGYQETQYF.

CDR3 sequence (DNA): TGTGCCAGCAGCTTTTCCGGGACTAGCGGCCAAGAGACCCAGTACTTC. Its translation is CASSFSGTSGQETQYF. The chain joins TRBV7-9 to TRBJ2-5; 11 bases fit TRBD2. The CDR3 is 16 residues long. V was pared by 3 bases and J by 1 base, with 4 bases of the junction left unmatched. Germline values: CDR1 SEHNR, CDR2 FQNEAQ (reference sequence).

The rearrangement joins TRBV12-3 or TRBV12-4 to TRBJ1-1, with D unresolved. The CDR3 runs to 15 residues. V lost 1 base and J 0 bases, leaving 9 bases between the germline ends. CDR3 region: CASSLGGGMNTEAFF. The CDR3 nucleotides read TGTGCCAGCAGTTTAGGCGGAGGGATGAACACTGAAGCTTTCTTT.

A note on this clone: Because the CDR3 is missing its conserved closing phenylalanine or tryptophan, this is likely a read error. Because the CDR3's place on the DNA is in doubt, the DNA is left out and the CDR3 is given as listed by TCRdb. The CDR3 reads CASSSNPGGVNRD. The chain has TRBV25-1 and TRBJ2-7; the DNA was not compared with TRBD1, the D call given in the table. The CDR3 is 13 amino acids long, termini counted. Looked up from germline, CDR1 is MGHDK and CDR2 is SYGVNS.

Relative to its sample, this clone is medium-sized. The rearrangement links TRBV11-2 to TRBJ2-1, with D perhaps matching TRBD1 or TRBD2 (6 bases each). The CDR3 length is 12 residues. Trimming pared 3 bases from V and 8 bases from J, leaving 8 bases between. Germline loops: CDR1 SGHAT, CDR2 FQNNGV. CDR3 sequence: CASSFGGDEQFF. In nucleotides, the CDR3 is TGTGCCAGCAGCTTCGGGGGCGATGAGCAGTTCTTC.

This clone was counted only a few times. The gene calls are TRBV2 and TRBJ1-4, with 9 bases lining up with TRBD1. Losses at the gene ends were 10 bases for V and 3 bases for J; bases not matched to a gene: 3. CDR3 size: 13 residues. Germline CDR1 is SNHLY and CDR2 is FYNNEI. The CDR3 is CANRGHPNEKLFF. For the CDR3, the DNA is TGTGCCAACAGGGGGCATCCTAATGAAAAACTGTTTTTT.

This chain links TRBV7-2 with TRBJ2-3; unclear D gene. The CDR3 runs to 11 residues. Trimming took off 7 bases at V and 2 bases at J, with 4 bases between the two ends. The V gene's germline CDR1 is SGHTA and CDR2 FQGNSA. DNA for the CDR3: TGTGCCAGCACCAACACAGATACGCAGTATTTT. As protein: CASTNTDTQYF.

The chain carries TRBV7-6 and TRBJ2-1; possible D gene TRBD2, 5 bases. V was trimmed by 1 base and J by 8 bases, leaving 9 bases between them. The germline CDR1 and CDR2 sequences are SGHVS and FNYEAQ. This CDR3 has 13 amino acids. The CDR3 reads CASSLGGLDEQFF. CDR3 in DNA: TGTGCCAGCAGCTTAGGAGGGTTAGATGAGCAGTTCTTC.

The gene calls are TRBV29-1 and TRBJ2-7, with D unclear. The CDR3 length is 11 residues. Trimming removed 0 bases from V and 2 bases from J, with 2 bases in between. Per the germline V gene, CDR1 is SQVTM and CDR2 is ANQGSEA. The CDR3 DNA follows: TGCAGCGTTGAAGACGCCTACGAGCAGTACTTC. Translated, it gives CSVEDAYEQYF.